This record concerns one T cell receptor beta chain sequence. Diagnosing involved the use of clinical symptoms, serum thyroxine and TRAb, thyroid ultrasound and orbital computed tomography. The data are from a study of T cells in Graves' hyperthyroidism and ophthalmopathy. TCR beta CDR3 regions were amplified from RNA transcripts. HTBI primers drove first-round RT-PCR of the TCR CDR3. TCRdb called the multiplex PCR reads again in MiXCR, with one record for every CDR3 protein. In the table there are about 400,000 distinct CDR3 sequences, approximately 15% of which are singletons. The clonotype originates from a woman under 30 with Graves' hyperthyroidism. Sequenced sample: blood.

The CDR3 spells CASSYKRLAGGTDTQYF. CDR3 sequence (DNA): TGTGCCAGCAGCTACAAACGGCTAGCGGGAGGAACAGATACGCAGTATTTT. The gene calls are TRBV12-3 or TRBV12-4 and TRBJ2-3, with 11 bases that match TRBD2. This CDR3 is 17 amino acids long. V was pared by 6 bases and J by 3 bases, with 11 bases of the junction left unmatched.